This entry concerns a single T cell receptor beta chain. What it recognizes is unknown. The junction and the germline gene differ at one end; a read error may be behind it. This specimen comes from a study of breast tumors, draining lymph nodes, adjacent tissues. Samples came from axillary lymph nodes draining the breast cancer. Study-level results: Tumor T cell lymph node origin was a supported hypothesis, not proven. Data fit most tumor T cells coming from lymph node, expanding in tumor. Tumor and nontumor repertoires were significantly more similar in luminal-like than in basal-like breast cancer.

TCRdb reprocessed the multiplex PCR reads via MiXCR and lists one record per CDR3 protein. Of about 150,000 distinct CDR3 sequences in the sample, approximately 30% were seen once. The sequencing input was axillary lymph node tissue. The clonotype comes from a female donor with breast cancer. Some clones in this sample may be carry-over from other donors' samples.

The CDR3 region is CDSSLLGQGFDGQYF. CDR3 sequence (DNA): TGCGACAGCAGCCTACTAGGACAGGGGTTCGACGGGCAGTACTTC. The V gene is TRBV4-1, the J gene TRBJ2-7; TRBD1 matches 9 bases. Germline V gene lookup returns CDR1 MGHRA and CDR2 YSYEKL. The CDR3 spans 15 residues.